The 28 T cell receptor beta chains below come from one sample, sequenced in a study of T cells in Graves' hyperthyroidism and ophthalmopathy. RNA transcripts yielded amplified TCR beta CDR3 regions. An initial round of RT-PCR targeting the TCR CDR3 relied on the HTBI primer set. TCRdb called the multiplex PCR reads again in MiXCR, with one record for every CDR3 protein. The sample holds about 400,000 distinct CDR3 sequences, approximately 15% seen once. The sample taken for sequencing was blood. The receptors stem from a woman in her late teens or twenties with Graves' hyperthyroidism.

This clonotype has a count of ten or more. The chain links TRBV6-1 to TRBJ1-3, with D maybe TRBD1 (6 bases). Germline V gives CDR1 MNHNS, CDR2 SASEGT. The CDR3 contains 12 residues. Trimming pared 9 bases from V and 7 bases from J, leaving 13 bases between. The CDR3 here is CASRTAPNTIYF. The CDR3 DNA reads TGTGCCAGTCGGACAGCCCCTAACACCATATATTTT.

This clonotype was recorded at least ten times. The J gene is TRBJ1-2, the V gene TRBV18; D might be TRBD1 (6 bases). The CDR3 spans 14 residues. The V gene lost 2 bases and the J gene lost 6 bases, with 13 bases spanning the gap. CDR1 is KGHSH, CDR2 LQKENI, per germline. The CDR3, as DNA: TGTGCCAGCTCACCATTACAGGGATCGGATGGCTACACCTTC. Translating gives CASSPLQGSDGYTF.

This clonotype has ten or more counts. The rearrangement links TRBV2 to TRBJ1-1; 9 nucleotides line up with TRBD1. The CDR3 runs 13 residues. The germline gives CDR1 SNHLY, CDR2 FYNNEI. Unmatched junction bases numbered 5, after V lost 6 bases and J lost 6 bases. CDR3 coding DNA: TGTGCCAGCAGGGTGGACAGGGGCCCTGAAGCTTTCTTT. Its translation: CASRVDRGPEAFF.

This clonotype has at least ten counts. This chain joins TRBV30 and TRBJ2-2; 7 bases match TRBD2. Germline CDR1 reads GTSNPN; CDR2 reads SVGIG (reference sequence). The CDR3 totals 15 residues. The V segment lost 3 bases and the J segment 5 bases; nucleotides outside the gene matches: 9. CDR3 region: CAWRTGTTETGELFF. In DNA, the CDR3 is TGTGCCTGGAGAACCGGGACTACGGAAACCGGGGAGCTGTTTTTT.

This clonotype was seen ten or more times. The genes are TRBV13 and TRBJ2-3; tentatively, D is TRBD1 (8 bases). CDR1 PRHDT and CDR2 FYEKMQ come from the germline V gene (reference sequence). The V end was cut by 5 bases, the J end by 6 bases, with 15 bases between. This CDR3 is 14 amino acids long. The CDR3 loop reads CASSLDREGDTQYF. The CDR3 DNA sequence: TGTGCCAGCAGCCTGGACAGGGAGGGGGATACGCAGTATTTT.

The chain employs TRBV29-1 and TRBJ1-2; 11 positions agree with TRBD1. V lost 5 bases to trimming and J lost 3 bases; unmatched junction nucleotides: 14. The CDR3 totals 17 residues. The germline V gene encodes CDR1 SQVTM and CDR2 ANQGSEA. The CDR3 sequence is CSVTSGTGGPLDYGYTF. Here the CDR3 DNA reads TGCAGCGTTACTAGCGGGACAGGGGGACCTTTGGACTATGGCTACACCTTC.

The chain has TRBV10-1 and TRBJ2-5; 8 bases line up with TRBD1. With V trimmed by 0 bases and J by 5 bases, 5 bases remained unmatched. The CDR3 consists of 15 residues. The germline V gene has CDR1 WNHNN and CDR2 SYGVQD (reference sequence). Here the CDR3 DNA reads TGCGCCAGCAGTGAGTCGGGGAGGACAGGGGAGACCCAGTACTTC. Translated: CASSESGRTGETQYF.

Turning to this clonotype: A much larger clonotype is one base distant, so this may be a read error. The gene calls are TRBV7-8 and TRBJ2-3; D gene ambiguous. Germline-derived CDR1 and CDR2 are SGHVS and FQNEAQ. CDR3 length: 13 residues. The ends were cut back, 8 bases at V and 4 bases at J, with 13 bases in the middle. This CDR3 is CASGLPLADTQYF. As DNA, the CDR3 is TGTGCCAGCGGCCTCCCCTTGGCAGATACGCAGTATTTT.

The V and J genes are TRBV19 and TRBJ1-1; D gene uncertain. CDR1 is LNHDA, CDR2 SQIVND, per germline (reference sequence). With 7 bases removed from V and 1 base from J, the gap between germline ends came to 10 bases. CDR3 length: 13 amino acids. This CDR3 reads CASKFVSNTEAFF. Written as DNA, the CDR3 is TGTGCCAGTAAGTTTGTTTCGAACACTGAAGCTTTCTTT.

V is TRBV6-1 and J is TRBJ1-1, with D possibly TRBD1 on 5 matching bases. Germline CDR1 and CDR2: MNHNS and SASEGT. Between the trimmed V and J ends, which lost 6 bases and 4 bases, there was a span of 18 bases. The CDR3 consists of 15 residues. CDR3 in amino acids: CASSRQVWGTTEAFF. DNA of the CDR3: TGTGCCAGCAGCCGCCAAGTTTGGGGCACCACTGAAGCTTTCTTT.

The chain employs TRBV18 and TRBJ2-4, with TRBD2 as a possible D gene (6 bases). V was pared by 3 bases and J by 0 bases, with 12 bases between. Germline V gives CDR1 KGHSH, CDR2 LQKENI. The CDR3 is made up of 16 amino acids. The CDR3 nucleotides read TGTGCCAGCTCACCTCCCGGGACTTTAGCCAAAAACATTCAGTACTTC. Residues: CASSPPGTLAKNIQYF.

This clonotype was found many times. V gene TRBV12-3 or TRBV12-4 combines with J gene TRBJ2-4; D is uncertain. V lost 5 bases and J 1 base, leaving 9 bases between the germline ends. This CDR3 is 14 amino acids long. In DNA form, the CDR3 reads TGTGCCAGCAGTACCCCGTGGGCCAAAAACATTCAGTACTTC. Protein: CASSTPWAKNIQYF.

The sample holds many counts of this clonotype. The CDR3 nucleotides read TGTGCCAGCAGTAATCAACAGGGCCGGGCCTACGAGCAGTACTTC. Amino acid sequence: CASSNQQGRAYEQYF. The chain carries TRBV2 and TRBJ2-7, with D possibly being TRBD1 (6 bases). This CDR3 has 15 amino acids. V lost 5 bases and J 2 bases, leaving 16 bases between the germline ends. Germline V gene lookup returns CDR1 SNHLY and CDR2 FYNNEI. Full variable domain (outside the CDR3, taken from reference TRBV2 and TRBJ2-7): EPEVTQTPSHQVTQMGQEVILRCVPISNHLYFYWYRQILGQKVEFLVSFYNNEISEKSEIFDDQFSVERPDGSNFTLKIRSTKLEDSAMYFCASSNQQGRAYEQYFGPGTRLTVT.

This clonotype was seen many times. This chain links TRBV12-3 or TRBV12-4 with TRBJ2-3; 8 bases map to TRBD2. Trimming removed 5 bases from V and 4 bases from J; junction bases left unmatched: 8. CDR3 length: 15 residues. The CDR3 spells CASSPSGRTADTQYF. CDR3 DNA sequence: TGTGCCAGCAGTCCGAGCGGGAGAACAGCAGATACGCAGTATTTT.

V and J are TRBV20-1 and TRBJ2-2, with 8 bases aligning to TRBD1. Germline values: CDR1 DFQATT, CDR2 SNEGSKA (reference sequence). The J segment lost 7 bases and the V segment lost 0 bases, leaving 7 bases of the junction unmatched. This CDR3 is built from 15 residues. CDR3 sequence (DNA): TGCAGTGCTAGAGATCCCAGGGGGCATGGCGGGGAGCTGTTTTTT. It encodes CSARDPRGHGGELFF.

This clonotype turned up a few times. The chain is built from TRBV19 and TRBJ2-7; 8 nucleotides align to TRBD1. Germline V gene sequence: CDR1 LNHDA, CDR2 SQIVND (reference sequence). CDR3 length: 15 amino acids. V lost 1 base to trimming and J lost 2 bases; unmatched junction nucleotides: 4. Here the CDR3 DNA reads TGTGCCAGTAGTATAGCCGGGACAGGAACCTACGAGCAGTACTTC. Translating it yields CASSIAGTGTYEQYF.

Comments on this clonotype: One junction end disagrees with the germline gene, perhaps due to a read error. The chain uses TRBV7-2 and TRBJ1-1; D not resolved. Germline CDR1 is SGHTA and CDR2 is FQGNSA. The length of the CDR3 is 16 residues. The CDR3 nucleotides are TGTGCCAACAGCTTAGCGTCTACAAAGATGAACACTGAAGCTTTCTTT. Its translation: CANSLASTKMNTEAFF.

This clonotype showed up just a few times. V is TRBV2 and J is TRBJ1-1, with D perhaps matching TRBD1 (6 bases). This CDR3 has 14 residues. Trimming removed 4 bases at V and 2 bases at J, with 11 bases between. The germline V gene encodes CDR1 SNHLY and CDR2 FYNNEI. The CDR3, as DNA: TGTGCCAGCAGTGGGACAGTTCCTAACACTGAAGCTTTCTTT. It is translated as CASSGTVPNTEAFF.

This clonotype has more than one count but fewer than ten. A much larger clone lies one base from this, so it may be a read error. The chain links TRBV30 to TRBJ1-5; no definite D call. This CDR3 has 13 amino acids. Germline V lookup: CDR1 GTSNPN, CDR2 SVGIG (reference sequence). The DNA for the CDR3 is TGTGCCTGGCGTGTGGGAGAAAGGCAGCCCCAGCATTTT. Its translation is CAWRVGERQPQHF. The variable domain in full, with the rest retrieved from reference TRBV30 and TRBJ1-5, is SQTIHQWPATLVQPVGSPLSLECTVEGTSNPNLYWYRQAAGRGLQLLFYSVGIGQISSEVPQNLSASRPQDRQFILSSKKLLLSDSGFYLCAWRVGERQPQHFGDGTRLSIL.

The chain employs TRBV28 and TRBJ2-7, with 13 bases identical to TRBD2. The CDR3 has 16 residues. V was pared by 4 bases and J by 0 bases, with 3 bases of the junction left unmatched. Germline-derived CDR1 and CDR2 are MDHEN and SYDVKM. The CDR3 nucleotides are TGTGCCAGCAGTTCAGGGACTAGCGGGAACTCCTACGAGCAGTACTTC. Its protein product is CASSSGTSGNSYEQYF. Full variable domain (rest looked up from reference TRBV28 and TRBJ2-7): DVKVTQSSRYLVKRTGEKVFLECVQDMDHENMFWYRQDPGLGLRLIYFSYDVKMKEKGDIPEGYSVSREKKERFSLILESASTNQTSMYLCASSSGTSGNSYEQYFGPGTRLTVT.

This clonotype was recorded at least ten times. J is TRBJ2-1 and V is TRBV28; 9 bases map to TRBD1. The germline CDR1 and CDR2 sequences are MDHEN and SYDVKM. The CDR3 extends over 15 amino acids. V shed 6 bases and J 8 bases; nucleotides not matched to a gene: 11. The CDR3 loop is CASRYRDRELDEQFF. DNA of the CDR3: TGTGCCAGCAGATACCGGGACAGGGAGTTAGATGAGCAGTTCTTC.

This clonotype was picked up many times. CDR3 sequence reads: CASSSGADYGYTF. CDR3 sequence (DNA): TGTGCCAGCAGCTCGGGCGCGGACTATGGCTACACCTTC. The rearrangement links TRBV7-9 to TRBJ1-2; D is uncertain. The CDR3 is 13 residues long. With 4 bases removed from V and 3 bases from J, the gap between germline ends came to 9 bases. The germline V gene has CDR1 SEHNR and CDR2 FQNEAQ (reference sequence).

This clonotype has at least ten counts. The J gene is TRBJ2-7, the V gene TRBV7-3, with D maybe TRBD2 (6 bases). The CDR3 is 13 amino acids. Trimming stripped 5 bases from V and 7 bases from J, with 15 bases between. Germline CDR1 SGHTA, CDR2 FQGTGA. In DNA, the CDR3 is TGTGCCAGCAGCCCTGGGGGGATGCGGGAGCAGTACTTC. This encodes CASSPGGMREQYF.

The V and J genes are TRBV15 and TRBJ2-7, with 11 bases aligning to TRBD1. J lost 4 bases, V lost 3 bases, and 2 bases had no gene match. This CDR3 is 14 amino acids long. Germline CDR1 is LNHNV and CDR2 is YYDKDF (reference sequence). The CDR3 DNA reads as TGTGCCACCAGCAGGGACAGGGGGCCTTACGAGCAGTACTTC. Protein: CATSRDRGPYEQYF. The whole variable domain, remainder taken from reference TRBV15 and TRBJ2-7, is DAMVIQNPRYQVTQFGKPVTLSCSQTLNHNVMYWYQQKSSQAPKLLFHYYDKDFNNEADTPDNFQSRRPNTSFCFLDIRSPGLGDTAMYLCATSRDRGPYEQYFGPGTRLTVT.

This clonotype turned up a few times. V usage is TRBV5-8 and J usage is TRBJ1-1; the D is unclear. This CDR3 is built from 14 residues. The V gene's germline CDR1 is SGHTS and CDR2 YDEGEE. Trimming removed 6 bases from V and 1 base from J, with 13 bases in between. The CDR3 region is CASNSPGENTEAFF. CDR3 bases: TGTGCCAGCAACTCACCCGGAGAGAACACTGAAGCTTTCTTT.

This clonotype has ten or more counts. The chain carries TRBV12-3 or TRBV12-4 and TRBJ1-2; 7 nucleotides agree with TRBD1. This CDR3 contains 14 residues. J lost 5 bases, V lost 4 bases, and 7 bases had no gene match. CDR3: CASSSRDRQYGYTF. The CDR3 DNA reads as TGTGCCAGCAGTTCCCGGGACAGACAATATGGCTACACCTTC.

This clonotype was detected only a few times. The gene calls are TRBV18 and TRBJ2-5; 12 bases match TRBD2. Unmatched junction bases numbered 3, after V lost 8 bases and J lost 5 bases. The CDR3 runs 13 residues. In germline, CDR1 is KGHSH, CDR2 LQKENI. CDR3 loop: CASKGTSGETQYF. As DNA, the CDR3 is TGTGCCAGCAAGGGGACTAGCGGGGAGACCCAGTACTTC.

This clonotype was seen at least ten times. V usage is TRBV20-1 and J usage is TRBJ2-4; a weak D match, TRBD2 (5 bases). V shed 3 bases and J shed 7 bases, with 22 bases lying between them. From germline, CDR1 is DFQATT and CDR2 SNEGSKA (reference sequence). CDR3 size: 16 residues. The CDR3 nucleotides read TGCAGTGCTAGGGAAAGACGCGGGTCGAACTACAACATTCAGTACTTC. The encoded protein is CSARERRGSNYNIQYF.